The sequence of this TCR beta chain was determined in a study of Ad26.COV2.S vaccination and SARS-CoV-2 variants. Across the study: Ad26.COV2.S shots went into the muscle once or twice, 56 days apart.

The treatment denotes: approximately 18 received Ad26.COV2.S at low or high dose, single or two shots; 5 received placebo; per-sample allocation not given. Day 63 after the first injection of vaccine or placebo was the sampling time. At a Boston site, the person donating was an adult of 18-55 years. An Ad26 vector was used to express Wuhan-strain SARS-CoV-2 spike as the vaccine. Trimming shortened V by 1 base and J by 4 bases, and 17 bases separated the two germline ends. The CDR3 spans 16 residues. Per germline, CDR1 SGHDT and CDR2 YYEEEE. TCRdb keeps only in-frame clones here, not all; method: immunoSEQ multiplex PCR. The sample shows roughly 350,000 clones, around nine tenths of them seen only once.

The specimen comprised peripheral blood, sampled in a trial of Ad26.COV2.S vaccine versus placebo. This chain joins TRBV5-6 and TRBJ1-2, with TRBD1 as a possible D gene (5 bases). This sequence was found in a person aged 18 to 65 who received the Ad26.COV2.S COVID-19 vaccine or a placebo. CDR3 loop: CASSLSRGSRAYGYTF. The DNA of the CDR3 is TGTGCCAGCAGCTTGTCCCGGGGGTCTAGGGCCTATGGCTACACCTTC.